This record concerns one T cell receptor beta chain sequence. Trimming removed 5 bases at V and 2 bases at J, with 9 bases between. CDR3 length equals 13 residues. Germline loops: CDR1 MDHEN, CDR2 SYDVKM. Clones were read by immunoSEQ multiplex PCR, and TCRdb kept only the in-frame ones, dropping some. This sample has roughly 330,000 clones, with about 86% found just once. The data were obtained in a study of blood T cell repertoires in COVID-19. Study summary: Acute-phase and convalescent COVID-19 samples originated in the United States, Italy and Spain. PBMCs, B-cell-depleted T cells, or T cells provided the cDNA or gDNA that made up the material.

This chain links TRBV28 with TRBJ1-1; a weak D match, TRBD1 (6 bases). What was sequenced was peripheral blood. The sequence was obtained from a woman in her fifties or sixties with acute or convalescent COVID-19. DNA of the CDR3: TGTGCCAGCAGTAAACAGGGAAACACTGAAGCTTTCTTT. This gives the protein CASSKQGNTEAFF.